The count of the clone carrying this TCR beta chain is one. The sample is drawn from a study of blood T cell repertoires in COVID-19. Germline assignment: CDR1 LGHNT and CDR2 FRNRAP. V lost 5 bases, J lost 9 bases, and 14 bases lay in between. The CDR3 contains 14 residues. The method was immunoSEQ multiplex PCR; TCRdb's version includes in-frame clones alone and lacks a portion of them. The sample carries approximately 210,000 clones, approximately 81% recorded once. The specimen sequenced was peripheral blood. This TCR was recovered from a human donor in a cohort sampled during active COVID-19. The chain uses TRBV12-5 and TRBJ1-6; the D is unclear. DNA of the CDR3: TGTGCTAGTGGTACCGGAGAGGCGGGTTCACCCCTCCACTTT. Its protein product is CASGTGEAGSPLHF. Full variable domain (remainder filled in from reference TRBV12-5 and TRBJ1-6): DARVTQTPRHKVTEMGQEVTMRCQPILGHNTVFWYRQTMMQGLELLAYFRNRAPLDDSGMPKDRFSAEMPDATLATLKIQPSEPRDSAVYFCASGTGEAGSPLHFGNGTRLTVT.